The subject of this entry is one T cell receptor beta chain. This specimen belongs to a study of blood T cell repertoires in COVID-19. Trimming took 5 bases from V and 1 from J, leaving 13 bases between them. The CDR3 length is 15 residues. From germline, CDR1 is SGHAT and CDR2 FQDESV (reference sequence). Data came from immunoSEQ multiplex PCR; TCRdb stores just in-frame clones and leaves some out. Of roughly 390,000 clones listed, 85% were seen once; the top ten hold roughly 3.9%. V gene TRBV11-1 combines with J gene TRBJ2-3, with D possibly being TRBD1 (6 bases). The sequence derives from a woman under 30 with acute or convalescent COVID-19. What was sequenced was peripheral blood. CDR3 amino acids: CASSPRGGRTDTQYF. For the CDR3, the DNA is TGTGCCAGCAGCCCTAGAGGGGGACGCACAGATACGCAGTATTTT.